Following are 4 T cell receptor beta chains from one sample sequenced in a study of regulatory T cells in long-lasting Graves disease. Building the TCR beta libraries relied on iRepertoire HTBI primers, and CDR3 regions underwent Arm-PCR. TCRdb analysed the multiplex PCR reads with MiXCR anew, one entry per CDR3 protein. The sample includes around 250,000 distinct CDR3 sequences, 20% to 25% of them seen just once. The time point is: newly diagnosed GD, antithyroid drugs for less than 3 months. From RNA extracted from PBMCs, the TCR library was made. Specimen: peripheral blood mononuclear cells (PBMCs), collected at new diagnosis, from a patient treated with antithyroid drugs. Receptors originate from a female donor with Graves disease.

This clonotype has a count of ten or more. This chain connects TRBV7-2 to TRBJ2-7; D is uncertain. Germline V gives CDR1 SGHTA, CDR2 FQGNSA. This CDR3 has 12 residues. Trimming pared 8 bases from V and 3 bases from J, leaving 11 bases between. CDR3 region: CASGPNLYEQYF. The CDR3 DNA follows: TGTGCCAGCGGCCCAAATCTCTACGAGCAGTACTTC.

The chain recombines TRBV7-2 with TRBJ2-7, with a weak D call TRBD2 (5 bases). Germline V gene data show CDR1 as SGHTA and CDR2 as FQGNSA. The CDR3 spans 15 residues. V was cut by 1 base and J by 2 bases, with 12 bases left in between. The CDR3 here is CASSLGFVGAYEQYF. The CDR3 DNA is TGTGCCAGCAGCTTAGGATTTGTCGGGGCCTACGAGCAGTACTTC. Combining the CDR3 with reference TRBV7-2 and TRBJ2-7 gives the whole variable domain GAGVSQSPSNKVTEKGKDVELRCDPISGHTALYWYRQSLGQGLEFLIYFQGNSAPDKSGLPSDRFSAERTGGSVSTLTIQRTQQEDSAVYLCASSLGFVGAYEQYFGPGTRLTVT.

The table lists this clonotype with many counts. V is TRBV28 and J is TRBJ2-4, with TRBD1 identical over 8 bases. The CDR3 runs to 14 residues. J gave up 7 bases and V 6 bases, and 8 bases lay outside the gene matches. Germline CDR1 MDHEN, CDR2 SYDVKM. CDR3 residues: CASSPQGAKNIQYF. The CDR3 bases are TGTGCCAGCAGCCCCCAGGGGGCGAAGAACATTCAGTACTTC.

This clonotype was seen repeatedly, ten times or more. This sequence joins TRBV7-2 and TRBJ1-1; TRBD1 matches 8 bases. The CDR3 loop spans 14 amino acids. V dropped 6 bases and J dropped 4; count of bases not matched to a gene: 7. In germline, CDR1 is SGHTA, CDR2 FQGNSA. CDR3 in DNA: TGTGCCAGCAGGAGGACAGGGTCGCTCACTGAAGCTTTCTTT. Translated, it gives CASRRTGSLTEAFF. Filled out from reference TRBV7-2 and TRBJ1-1, the complete variable domain reads GAGVSQSPSNKVTEKGKDVELRCDPISGHTALYWYRQSLGQGLEFLIYFQGNSAPDKSGLPSDRFSAERTGGSVSTLTIQRTQQEDSAVYLCASRRTGSLTEAFFGQGTRLTVV.